Listed here are 15 T cell receptor beta chains from one sample, sequenced in a study of regulatory T cells in long-lasting Graves disease. iRepertoire HTBI primers and Arm-PCR of CDR3 regions built TCR beta libraries. TCRdb recomputed calls from the multiplex PCR reads with MiXCR, one row per CDR3 protein. Of around 470,000 distinct CDR3 sequences in the sample, approximately 15% were seen once. Stated time point: newly diagnosed GD, antithyroid drugs for less than 3 months. The TCR library was made from RNA extracted from PBMCs. This sample was shared with a second study, whose subject was T cells in Graves' hyperthyroidism and ophthalmopathy.

The starting material was peripheral blood mononuclear cells (PBMCs), obtained at new diagnosis, from a patient treated with antithyroid drugs. The receptors derive from a woman aged 45 to 65 with Graves disease.

This clonotype was counted ten times or more. The chain carries TRBV29-1 and TRBJ1-2; the D gene is possibly TRBD1 (5 bases). CDR3 length: 13 amino acids. CDR1 and CDR2 from the germline V gene are SQVTM and ANQGSEA. V dropped 4 bases and J dropped 8 bases, with 17 bases sitting between them. The CDR3 DNA reads TGCAGCGTTGGAGATAGGGGAAGCGGGGGCTACACCTTC. Amino acid sequence: CSVGDRGSGGYTF.

The J gene is TRBJ1-6, the V gene TRBV4-1; D is uncertain. V dropped 2 bases and J dropped 9 bases, with 17 bases sitting between them. The CDR3 consists of 16 residues. The V gene's germline CDR1 is MGHRA and CDR2 YSYEKL. CDR3 region: CASSQPDRGVGSPLHF. The CDR3, as DNA: TGCGCCAGCAGCCAACCCGACCGGGGAGTCGGTTCACCCCTCCACTTT.

The V and J genes are TRBV3-1 and TRBJ2-3; the D is unclear. The last part of the DNA fits TRBJ2-5 better; the J call may be wrong. Germline V CDR1 and CDR2: LGHDT, YNNKEL (reference sequence). The CDR3 spans 14 residues. CDR3 protein: CASSQVEREETQYF. In nucleotides, the CDR3 is TGTGCCAGCAGCCAAGTGGAGAGAGAGGAGACCCAGTACTTC.

This clonotype occurred many times. The chain joins TRBV6-1 to TRBJ2-7, with D perhaps TRBD1 (6 bases). The CDR3 extends over 14 amino acids. Trimming shortened V by 1 base and J by 4 bases, and 11 bases separated the two germline ends. Per germline, CDR1 MNHNS and CDR2 SASEGT. The CDR3 DNA reads as TGTGCCAGCAGTGAAGGAACAGGGCAGTACGAGCAGTACTTC. It yields the protein CASSEGTGQYEQYF.

This clonotype was seen a few times. The gene calls are TRBV28 and TRBJ1-2; 11 bases line up with TRBD1. V gave up 4 bases and J gave up 6 bases; unmatched junction bases: 4. The CDR3 spans 14 residues. Germline loops: CDR1 MDHEN, CDR2 SYDVKM. The CDR3 loop is CASSSGQGDNGYTF. DNA for the CDR3: TGTGCCAGCAGTTCGGGACAGGGGGATAATGGCTACACCTTC.

The genes are TRBV5-1 and TRBJ2-6; no firm D call. V shed 1 base and J shed 0 bases, with 8 bases lying between them. This CDR3 spans 16 amino acids. Germline loops: CDR1 SGHRS, CDR2 YFSETQ. CDR3 residues: CASSLWVSSGANVLTF. Written as DNA, the CDR3 is TGCGCCAGCAGCTTGTGGGTTAGCTCTGGGGCCAACGTCCTGACTTTC.

This clonotype was picked up many times. The chain links TRBV6-1 to TRBJ2-7, with 7 bases matching TRBD1. The V and J ends lost 7 bases and 1 base, in that order; junction bases with no gene match: 4. Germline CDR1 reads MNHNS; CDR2 reads SASEGT. The CDR3 consists of 13 residues. This CDR3 reads CASTRGPSYEQYF. Written as DNA, the CDR3 is TGTGCCAGCACAAGGGGGCCTTCCTACGAGCAGTACTTC.

This clonotype showed up just a few times. This rearrangement joins TRBV19 to TRBJ1-2, with 8 bases lining up with TRBD1. This CDR3 spans 14 amino acids. Germline V gives CDR1 LNHDA, CDR2 SQIVND (reference sequence). Trimming cost V 7 bases and J 1 base; bases outside gene matches: 5. CDR3 DNA sequence: TGTGCCAGTACAGGGACAGGCGTTAACTATGGCTACACCTTC. This translates into CASTGTGVNYGYTF.

This clonotype has only a few counts. The chain uses TRBV9 and TRBJ2-1; a weak D match, TRBD2 (6 bases). The CDR3 loop spans 15 amino acids. V dropped 4 bases and J dropped 4 bases, with 15 bases sitting between them. CDR1 is SGDLS, CDR2 YYNGEE, per germline. The CDR3 loop reads CASSTDPGLYNEQFF. Written as DNA, the CDR3 is TGTGCCAGCAGCACGGACCCGGGACTGTACAATGAGCAGTTCTTC.

This clonotype was seen a handful of times. The genes are TRBV9 and TRBJ2-2; D gene uncertain. The V end lost 0 bases, the J end lost 2 bases, and 11 bases lay between the germline ends. There are 16 residues in the CDR3. Per the germline V gene, CDR1 is SGDLS and CDR2 is YYNGEE. CDR3 loop: CASSVVGSSNTGELFF. The CDR3 DNA reads TGTGCCAGCAGCGTAGTAGGTAGCAGCAACACCGGGGAGCTGTTTTTT.

There are many counts of this clonotype. This chain connects TRBV11-2 to TRBJ2-5; tentative D call: TRBD2 (6 bases). Germline assignment: CDR1 SGHAT and CDR2 FQNNGV. V shed 4 bases and J shed 0 bases, with 6 bases lying between them. This CDR3 contains 13 residues. CDR3 in DNA: TGTGCCAGCAGCTGGGGGGACCAAGAGACCCAGTACTTC. This translates into CASSWGDQETQYF.

The rearrangement joins TRBV28 to TRBJ2-3; D might be TRBD2 (6 bases). V lost 2 bases, J lost 5 bases, and 11 bases lay in between. CDR3 length equals 14 residues. Germline V lookup: CDR1 MDHEN, CDR2 SYDVKM. As DNA, the CDR3 is TGTGCCAGCAGTTTACTGGGAGCGGGAGATACGCAGTATTTT. Translated: CASSLLGAGDTQYF.

This clonotype was detected a few times. The gene calls are TRBV10-3 and TRBJ2-3; D is possibly TRBD1 or TRBD2 (5 bases each). Trimming removed 3 bases at V and 0 bases at J, with 13 bases between. Germline CDR1 ENHRY, CDR2 SYGVKD. The CDR3 has 16 amino acids. The CDR3 reads CAISDFGGSSTDTQYF. In nucleotides, the CDR3 is TGTGCCATCAGTGACTTTGGGGGATCTAGCACAGATACGCAGTATTTT.

With respect to this clonotype: This may come from a read error, since a much larger clone is one base off. The rearrangement joins TRBV2 to TRBJ2-1; 12 positions match TRBD2. The CDR3 extends over 15 amino acids. The germline V gene has CDR1 SNHLY and CDR2 FYNNEI. CDR3 DNA: TGTGCCAGCAGCTTGGAGACTAGCGGGAGAAATGAGCGGTTCTTC. Its translation is CASSLETSGRNERFF.

The rearrangement links TRBV4-2 to TRBJ1-1; D is uncertain. CDR1 is LGHNA, CDR2 YNFKEQ, per germline. V gave up 0 bases and J gave up 1 base, with 6 bases separating them. The CDR3 contains 14 residues. CDR3 bases: TGTGCCAGCAGCCAAGATCAAGAGAACACTGAAGCTTTCTTT. Its translation: CASSQDQENTEAFF.